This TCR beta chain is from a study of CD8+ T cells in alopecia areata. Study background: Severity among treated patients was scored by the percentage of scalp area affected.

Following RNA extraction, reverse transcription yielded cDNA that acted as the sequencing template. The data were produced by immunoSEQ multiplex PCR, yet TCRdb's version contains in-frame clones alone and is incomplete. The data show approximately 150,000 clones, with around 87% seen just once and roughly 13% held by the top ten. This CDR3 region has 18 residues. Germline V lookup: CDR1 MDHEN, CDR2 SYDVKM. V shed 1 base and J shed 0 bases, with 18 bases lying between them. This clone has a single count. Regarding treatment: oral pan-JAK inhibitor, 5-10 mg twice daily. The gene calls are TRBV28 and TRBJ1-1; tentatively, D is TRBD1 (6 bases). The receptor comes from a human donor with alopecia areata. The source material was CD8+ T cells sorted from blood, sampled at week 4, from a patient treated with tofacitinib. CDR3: CASSLFHSRDTLNTEAFF. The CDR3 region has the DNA TGTGCCAGCAGTTTATTCCACTCCCGGGACACCCTGAACACTGAAGCTTTCTTT.